The text below deals with one T cell receptor beta chain. This sample was included in a study of OX40 agonist ivuxolimab in advanced cancers. Assay used: immunoSEQ multiplex PCR; TCRdb lists only in-frame clones, some missing. Found here are some 85,000 clones, roughly 91% of them singletons; the top ten hold roughly 2%. No patient had autoimmune disease or received systemic immunosuppression. With 1 base removed from V and 6 bases from J, the gap between germline ends came to 16 bases. This CDR3 is 16 amino acids long. Per the germline V gene, CDR1 is SGHVS and CDR2 is FNYEAQ. The chain combines TRBV7-6 with TRBJ1-5, with TRBD1 as a possible D gene (6 bases). Sequencing was performed on CD4+ or CD8+ T cells sorted from blood, taken in a trial of the OX40 agonist ivuxolimab. The receptor was isolated from an adult with an advanced solid tumor such as melanoma, head and neck, liver or kidney cancer. CDR3 protein: CASSLGGGGVGQPQHF. The CDR3 DNA sequence: TGTGCCAGCAGCTTAGGGGGAGGGGGTGTGGGTCAGCCCCAGCATTTT. The variable domain in full, with the rest retrieved from reference TRBV7-6 and TRBJ1-5, is GAGVSQSPRYKVTKRGQDVALRCDPISGHVSLYWYRQALGQGPEFLTYFNYEAQQDKSGLPNDRFSAERPEGSISTLTIQRTEQRDSAMYRCASSLGGGGVGQPQHFGDGTRLSIL.